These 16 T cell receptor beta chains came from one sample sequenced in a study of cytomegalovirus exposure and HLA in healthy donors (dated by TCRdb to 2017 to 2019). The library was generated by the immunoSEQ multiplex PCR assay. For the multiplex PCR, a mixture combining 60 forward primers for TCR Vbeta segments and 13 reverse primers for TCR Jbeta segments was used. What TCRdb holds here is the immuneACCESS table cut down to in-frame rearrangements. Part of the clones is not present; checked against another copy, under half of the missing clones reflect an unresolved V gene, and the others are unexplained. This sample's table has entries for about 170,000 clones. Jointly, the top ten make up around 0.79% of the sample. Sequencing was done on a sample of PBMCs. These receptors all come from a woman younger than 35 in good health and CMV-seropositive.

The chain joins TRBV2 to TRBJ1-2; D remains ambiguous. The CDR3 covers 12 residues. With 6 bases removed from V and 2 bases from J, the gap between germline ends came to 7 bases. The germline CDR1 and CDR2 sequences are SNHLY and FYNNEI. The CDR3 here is CASSRENYGYTF. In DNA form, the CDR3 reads TGTGCCAGCAGCCGGGAGAACTATGGCTACACCTTC. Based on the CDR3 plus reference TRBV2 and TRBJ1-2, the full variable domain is EPEVTQTPSHQVTQMGQEVILRCVPISNHLYFYWYRQILGQKVEFLVSFYNNEISEKSEIFDDQFSVERPDGSNFTLKIRSTKLEDSAMYFCASSRENYGYTFGSGTRLTVV.

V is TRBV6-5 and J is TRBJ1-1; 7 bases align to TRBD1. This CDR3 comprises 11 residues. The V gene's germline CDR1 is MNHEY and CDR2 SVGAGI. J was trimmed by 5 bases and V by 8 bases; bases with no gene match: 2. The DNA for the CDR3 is TGTGCCAGCGTACAGGGGACTGAAGCTTTCTTT. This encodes CASVQGTEAFF.

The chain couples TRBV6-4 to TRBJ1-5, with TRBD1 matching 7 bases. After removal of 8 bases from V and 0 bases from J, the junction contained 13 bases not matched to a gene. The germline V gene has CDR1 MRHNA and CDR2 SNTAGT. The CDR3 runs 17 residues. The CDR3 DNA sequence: TGTGCCAGCCCAGGCAGGGGGAAGTTGGATAGCAATCAGCCCCAGCATTTT. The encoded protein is CASPGRGKLDSNQPQHF.

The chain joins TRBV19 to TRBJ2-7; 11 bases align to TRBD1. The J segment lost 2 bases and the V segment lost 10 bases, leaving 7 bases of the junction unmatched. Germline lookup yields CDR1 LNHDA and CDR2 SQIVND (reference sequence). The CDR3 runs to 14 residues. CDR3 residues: CATGQGAITYEQYF. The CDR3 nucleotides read TGTGCCACCGGACAGGGGGCGATAACCTACGAGCAGTACTTC.

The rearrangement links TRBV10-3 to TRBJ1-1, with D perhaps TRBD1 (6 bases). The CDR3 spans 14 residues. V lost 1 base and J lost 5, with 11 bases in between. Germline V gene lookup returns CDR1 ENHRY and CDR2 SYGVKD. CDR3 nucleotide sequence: TGTGCCATCAGTGAGTTCAAACAGGGAACTGAAGCTTTCTTT. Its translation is CAISEFKQGTEAFF.

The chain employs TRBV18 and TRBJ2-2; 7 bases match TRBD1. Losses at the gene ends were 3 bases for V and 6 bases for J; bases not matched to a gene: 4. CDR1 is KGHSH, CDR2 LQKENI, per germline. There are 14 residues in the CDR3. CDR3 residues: CASSPQTGSGELFF. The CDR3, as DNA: TGTGCCAGCTCACCCCAGACAGGGTCCGGGGAGCTGTTTTTT.

The CDR3 DNA follows: TGTGCCAGCAGCCCCTCGCAGTCGGCGGTGGACTACGAGCAGTACTTC. Amino acid sequence: CASSPSQSAVDYEQYF. V and J are TRBV2 and TRBJ2-7; D ambiguous. Trimming removed 6 bases from V and 3 bases from J, with 21 bases in between. The CDR3 has 16 amino acids. Germline loops: CDR1 SNHLY, CDR2 FYNNEI.

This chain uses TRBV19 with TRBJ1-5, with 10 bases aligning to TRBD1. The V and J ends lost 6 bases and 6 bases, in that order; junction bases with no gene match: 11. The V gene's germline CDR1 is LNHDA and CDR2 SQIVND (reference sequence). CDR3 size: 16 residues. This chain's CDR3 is CASRGQGIKGSQPQHF. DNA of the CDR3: TGTGCCAGTAGGGGACAGGGGATCAAGGGGTCTCAGCCCCAGCATTTT.

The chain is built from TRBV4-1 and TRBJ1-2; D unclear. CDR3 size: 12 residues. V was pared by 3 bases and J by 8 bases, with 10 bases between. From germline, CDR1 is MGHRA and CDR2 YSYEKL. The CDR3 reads CASSQPPGGYTF. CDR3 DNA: TGCGCCAGCAGCCAGCCCCCGGGGGGCTACACCTTC.

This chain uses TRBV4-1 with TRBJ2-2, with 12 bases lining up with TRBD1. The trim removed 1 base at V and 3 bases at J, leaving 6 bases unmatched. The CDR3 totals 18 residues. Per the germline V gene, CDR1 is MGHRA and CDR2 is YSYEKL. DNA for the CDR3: TGCGCCAGCAGCCAAGGATCGTGGGACAGGGGGCACACCGGGGAGCTGTTTTTT. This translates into CASSQGSWDRGHTGELFF.

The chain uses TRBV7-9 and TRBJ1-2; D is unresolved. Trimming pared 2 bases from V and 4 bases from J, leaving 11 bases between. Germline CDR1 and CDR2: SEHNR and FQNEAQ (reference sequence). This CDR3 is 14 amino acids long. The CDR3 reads CASSLLEGSYGYTF. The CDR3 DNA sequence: TGTGCCAGCAGCTTACTAGAGGGAAGCTATGGCTACACCTTC.

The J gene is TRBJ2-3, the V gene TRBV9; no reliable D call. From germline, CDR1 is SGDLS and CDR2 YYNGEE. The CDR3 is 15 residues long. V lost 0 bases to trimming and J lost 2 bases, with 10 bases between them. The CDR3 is CASSVEDLPTDTQYF. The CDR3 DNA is TGTGCCAGCAGCGTAGAAGACTTGCCCACAGATACGCAGTATTTT.

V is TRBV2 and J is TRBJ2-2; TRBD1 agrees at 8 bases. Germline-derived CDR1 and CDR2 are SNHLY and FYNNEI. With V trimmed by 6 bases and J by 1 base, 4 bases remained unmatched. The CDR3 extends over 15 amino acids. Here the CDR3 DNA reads TGTGCCAGCAGCGACGGACAGGGGAACACCGGGGAGCTGTTTTTT. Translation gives CASSDGQGNTGELFF.

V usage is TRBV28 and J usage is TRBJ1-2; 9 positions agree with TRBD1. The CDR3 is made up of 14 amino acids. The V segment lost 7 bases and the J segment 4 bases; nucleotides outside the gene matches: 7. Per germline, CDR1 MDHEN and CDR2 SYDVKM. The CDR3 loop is CASTETGGSYGYTF. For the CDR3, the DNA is TGTGCCAGCACCGAGACAGGGGGAAGCTATGGCTACACCTTC.

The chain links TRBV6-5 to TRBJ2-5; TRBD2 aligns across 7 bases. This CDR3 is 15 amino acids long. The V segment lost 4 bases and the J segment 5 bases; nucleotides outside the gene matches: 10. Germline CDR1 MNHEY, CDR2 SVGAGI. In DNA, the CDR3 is TGTGCCAGCAGTTCTCGACTAGCTCTCTCGGAGACCCAGTACTTC. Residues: CASSSRLALSETQYF.

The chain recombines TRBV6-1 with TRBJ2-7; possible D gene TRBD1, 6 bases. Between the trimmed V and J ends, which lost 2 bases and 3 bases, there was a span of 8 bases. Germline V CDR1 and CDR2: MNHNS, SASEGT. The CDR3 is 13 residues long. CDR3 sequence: CASSELRGYEQYF. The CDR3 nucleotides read TGTGCCAGCAGTGAACTCAGGGGCTACGAGCAGTACTTC.